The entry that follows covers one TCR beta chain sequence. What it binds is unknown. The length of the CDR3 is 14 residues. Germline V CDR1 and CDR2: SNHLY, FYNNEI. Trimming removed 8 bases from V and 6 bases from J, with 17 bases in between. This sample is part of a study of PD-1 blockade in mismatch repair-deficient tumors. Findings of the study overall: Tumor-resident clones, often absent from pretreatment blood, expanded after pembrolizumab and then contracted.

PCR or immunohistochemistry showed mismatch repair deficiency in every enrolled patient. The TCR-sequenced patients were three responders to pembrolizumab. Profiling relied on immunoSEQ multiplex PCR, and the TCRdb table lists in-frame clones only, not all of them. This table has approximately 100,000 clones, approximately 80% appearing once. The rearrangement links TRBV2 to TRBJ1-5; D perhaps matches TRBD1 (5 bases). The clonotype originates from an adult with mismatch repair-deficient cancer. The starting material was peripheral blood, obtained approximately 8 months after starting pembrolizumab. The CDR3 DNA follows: TGTGCCAGCTCCGACGGTGGGACGGGTCAGCCCCAGCATTTT. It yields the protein CASSDGGTGQPQHF.